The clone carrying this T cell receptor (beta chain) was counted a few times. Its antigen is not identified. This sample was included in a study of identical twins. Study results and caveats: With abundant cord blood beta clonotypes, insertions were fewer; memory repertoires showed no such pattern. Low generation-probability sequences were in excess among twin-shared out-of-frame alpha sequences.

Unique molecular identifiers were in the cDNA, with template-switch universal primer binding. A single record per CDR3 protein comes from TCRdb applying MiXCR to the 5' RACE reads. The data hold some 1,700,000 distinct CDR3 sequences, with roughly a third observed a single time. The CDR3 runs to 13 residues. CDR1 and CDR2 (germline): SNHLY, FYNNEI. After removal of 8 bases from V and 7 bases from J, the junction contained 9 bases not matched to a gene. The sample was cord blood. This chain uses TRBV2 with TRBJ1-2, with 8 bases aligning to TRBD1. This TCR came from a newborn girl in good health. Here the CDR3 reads CASRYAGGGGYTF. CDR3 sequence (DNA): TGTGCCAGCCGCTACGCAGGGGGCGGTGGCTACACCTTC.